The 10 T cell receptor beta chains presented below share a single source sample, sequenced in a study of cytomegalovirus exposure and HLA in healthy donors (dated by TCRdb to about 2017). The library was produced with the immunoSEQ multiplex PCR assay. For the multiplex PCR, a mixture combining 60 forward primers for TCR Vbeta segments and 13 reverse primers for TCR Jbeta segments was used. In TCRdb, the immuneACCESS table is reduced to in-frame sequences with V and J assigned. These tables do not hold every clone; where another copy was compared, an unresolved V gene accounts for under half, and the others remain unexplained. In this sample the table shows fewer than 100,000 clones, around three quarters of which occur a single time. The ten largest clones take up over 15% of the sample. Sequencing was performed on PBMCs. All receptors come from a man in his fifties or sixties in good health and CMV-seropositive.

The chain has TRBV11-2 and TRBJ2-3, with a weak D call TRBD1 (5 bases). CDR1 is SGHAT, CDR2 FQNNGV, per germline. V was trimmed by 3 bases and J by 2 bases, leaving 6 bases between them. The CDR3 spans 13 residues. CDR3 bases: TGTGCCAGCAGCTTGGGGCCCACAGATACGCAGTATTTT. Translated: CASSLGPTDTQYF.

CDR3 sequence reads: CASSQEGGSNQPQHF. DNA of the CDR3: TGTGCCAGCAGCCAAGAGGGGGGTAGCAATCAGCCCCAGCATTTT. The chain recombines TRBV4-2 with TRBJ1-5, with a weak D call TRBD1 (5 bases). Germline CDR1 reads LGHNA; CDR2 reads YNFKEQ. The CDR3 is 15 amino acids. V lost 0 bases, J lost 0 bases, and 6 bases lay in between.

This chain uses TRBV15 with TRBJ1-4; 8 bases agree with TRBD1. The germline V gene encodes CDR1 LNHNV and CDR2 YYDKDF (reference sequence). Trimming at V came to 4 bases and at J to 10 bases, leaving 8 bases not matched to a gene. The CDR3 loop spans 14 amino acids. DNA for the CDR3: TGTGCCACCAGCAATGGACAGGGCTACGGAAAACTGTTTTTT. Translated, it gives CATSNGQGYGKLFF.

The V call is TRBV4-2, the J call TRBJ2-5; 8 bases match TRBD2. CDR3 length: 15 amino acids. V shed 4 bases and J 3 bases; nucleotides not matched to a gene: 7. Germline-derived CDR1 and CDR2 are LGHNA and YNFKEQ. This chain's CDR3 is CASSPLSGGEETQYF. CDR3 sequence (DNA): TGTGCCAGCAGCCCCCTTTCGGGGGGGGAAGAGACCCAGTACTTC.

This chain uses TRBV6-5 with TRBJ2-7; a possible D gene is TRBD1 (6 bases). Germline CDR1 reads MNHEY; CDR2 reads SVGAGI. CDR3 size: 14 residues. Trimming took 0 bases from V and 2 from J, leaving 8 bases between them. CDR3 bases: TGTGCCAGCAGTTACTCAGGGGGTCCCTACGAGCAGTACTTC. It is translated as CASSYSGGPYEQYF.

The chain recombines TRBV19 with TRBJ2-2; tentatively, D is TRBD2 (5 bases). The V gene's germline CDR1 is LNHDA and CDR2 SQIVND (reference sequence). The CDR3 length is 15 residues. Trimming left V 3 bases short and J 2 bases short, with 10 bases between. The CDR3 sequence is CASSIGELNTGELFF. CDR3 nucleotides: TGTGCCAGTAGTATCGGGGAACTTAACACCGGGGAGCTGTTTTTT.

The rearrangement links TRBV4-1 to TRBJ1-6; D might be TRBD1 (5 bases). Germline CDR1 is MGHRA and CDR2 is YSYEKL. The V and J ends lost 2 bases and 0 bases respectively, with 14 bases between them. The CDR3 is made up of 18 amino acids. The CDR3 is CASSQPPDTFSYNSPLHF. The CDR3 DNA reads as TGCGCCAGCAGCCAACCACCGGACACGTTCTCCTATAATTCACCCCTCCACTTT.

Of note for this clone: Compared with germline, one end of the junction differs, possibly owing to a read error. The genes are TRBV7-9 and TRBJ2-7; weak D call: TRBD1 (6 bases). CDR1 and CDR2 (germline): SEHNR, FQNEAQ (reference sequence). CDR3 length: 16 amino acids. The chain's CDR3 is CSSSPRDRRGGYEQYF. CDR3 sequence (DNA): TGTTCCAGCAGCCCCCGCGACAGGCGAGGGGGCTACGAGCAGTACTTC. Full variable domain (outside the CDR3, taken from reference TRBV7-9 and TRBJ2-7): DTGVSQNPRHKITKRGQNVTFRCDPISEHNRLYWYRQTLGQGPEFLTYFQNEAQLEKSRLLSDRFSAERPKGSFSTLEIQRTEQGDSAMYLCSSSPRDRRGGYEQYFGPGTRLTVT.

This chain links TRBV11-2 with TRBJ2-7; 9 bases agree with TRBD1. Germline V gene sequence: CDR1 SGHAT, CDR2 FQNNGV. Unmatched junction bases numbered 9, after V lost 0 bases and J lost 3 bases. This CDR3 region has 17 residues. CDR3 coding DNA: TGTGCCAGCAGCTTAGACAACACCGGGACAGGGAGCTACGAGCAGTACTTC. Amino acid sequence: CASSLDNTGTGSYEQYF. The whole variable domain, remainder taken from reference TRBV11-2 and TRBJ2-7, is EAGVAQSPRYKIIEKRQSVAFWCNPISGHATLYWYQQILGQGPKLLIQFQNNGVVDDSQLPKDRFSAERLKGVDSTLKIQPAKLEDSAVYLCASSLDNTGTGSYEQYFGPGTRLTVT.

V is TRBV7-2 and J is TRBJ2-1; 7 bases fit TRBD1. The CDR3 sequence is 19 residues long. J was trimmed by 6 bases and V by 5 bases; bases with no gene match: 22. Germline lookup yields CDR1 SGHTA and CDR2 FQGNSA. The CDR3, as DNA: TGTGCCAGCAGCCCGCCGGGGCAGGGGGTGCCAAGCCATTTCAATGAGCAGTTCTTC. It encodes CASSPPGQGVPSHFNEQFF.